This T cell receptor (beta chain) was captured in a study of blood T cell repertoires in COVID-19. Overall study: Acute and convalescent COVID-19 specimens originated in the United States, Italy and Spain. Sources were T cells, B-cell-depleted T cells, or PBMCs; the material itself was cDNA or gDNA.

The method was immunoSEQ multiplex PCR; TCRdb's version includes in-frame clones alone and lacks a portion of them. The sample carries about 240,000 clones, approximately 83% recorded once. The length of the CDR3 is 14 residues. The V gene lost 9 bases and the J gene lost 4 bases, with 16 bases spanning the gap. Germline assignment: CDR1 MNHGY and CDR2 SAAAGT. The receptor comes from a man aged 25-45 years who had recovered from COVID-19. Sample: peripheral blood. The genes are TRBV6-8 and TRBJ1-5, with D perhaps matching TRBD1 (6 bases). DNA for the CDR3: TGTGCCAGGAGGATACAGGGAGTTAATCAGCCCCAGCATTTT. Its protein is CARRIQGVNQPQHF.